These 19 T cell receptor beta chains were sequenced from one sample in a study of memory CD4+ T cells and cytomegalovirus serostatus. The repertoire was sequenced with immunoSEQ multiplex PCR; TCRdb's copy has only in-frame clones and lacks some. This table has about 59,000 clones, approximately 78% appearing once. The sort gate was single viable CD3+CD4+CD8-CD45RO+ cells for memory CD4+ T cells. The sequencing input was memory CD4+ T cells from blood. The receptors shown here come from an adult in good health and CMV-seronegative.

This sequence joins TRBV19 and TRBJ1-5; D may be TRBD1 (6 bases). CDR3 length equals 14 residues. The V end was cut by 7 bases, the J end by 4 bases, with 14 bases between. CDR1 is LNHDA and CDR2 is SQIVND in the germline V gene (reference sequence). CDR3 sequence (DNA): TGTGCCAGTAAGGCGGGGGCTGGGAATCAGCCCCAGCATTTT. Its translation: CASKAGAGNQPQHF.

V usage is TRBV10-3 and J usage is TRBJ1-2; D not certain. Germline values: CDR1 ENHRY, CDR2 SYGVKD. The V gene lost 4 bases and the J gene lost 2 bases, with 5 bases spanning the gap. The CDR3 has 12 amino acids. The CDR3 protein is CAISGQNYGYTF. The CDR3 DNA follows: TGTGCCATCAGTGGCCAGAACTATGGCTACACCTTC.

The chain recombines TRBV7-9 with TRBJ2-2; TRBD2 matches 12 bases. V dropped 5 bases and J dropped 7; count of bases not matched to a gene: 8. Germline V gives CDR1 SEHNR, CDR2 FQNEAQ (reference sequence). CDR3 length equals 16 residues. The CDR3 protein is CASSPRTSGIVGELFF. The CDR3, as DNA: TGTGCCAGCAGCCCCCGGACTAGCGGGATAGTCGGGGAGCTGTTTTTT.

The gene calls are TRBV27 and TRBJ1-2, with a tentative D call TRBD1 (5 bases). The V and J ends lost 5 bases and 5 bases respectively, with 6 bases between them. The length of the CDR3 is 11 residues. Per the germline V gene, CDR1 is MNHEY and CDR2 is SMNVEV (reference sequence). The CDR3 DNA is TGTGCCAGCAGTGACAGATATGGCTACACCTTC. This translates into CASSDRYGYTF.

This chain connects TRBV30 to TRBJ1-1, with 8 bases identical to TRBD1. V shed 1 base and J 5 bases; nucleotides not matched to a gene: 3. The CDR3 has 13 amino acids. Looked up from germline, CDR1 is GTSNPN and CDR2 is SVGIG (reference sequence). Here the CDR3 reads CAWSATGGTEAFF. The CDR3 DNA reads TGTGCCTGGAGTGCAACAGGGGGGACTGAAGCTTTCTTT.

This clone was recorded a few times. The chain employs TRBV7-8 and TRBJ2-3; D gene ambiguous. CDR3 length: 14 amino acids. The germline gives CDR1 SGHVS, CDR2 FQNEAQ. V shed 1 base and J shed 2 bases, with 7 bases lying between them. The chain's CDR3 is CASSLGASTDTQYF. The CDR3, as DNA: TGTGCCAGCAGCTTAGGTGCGTCCACAGATACGCAGTATTTT.

The chain uses TRBV5-1 and TRBJ2-2; tentative D call: TRBD2 (5 bases). V was trimmed by 5 bases and J by 0 bases, leaving 14 bases between them. This CDR3 contains 16 residues. Germline V gene lookup returns CDR1 SGHRS and CDR2 YFSETQ. The CDR3 spells CASRVALMSNTGELFF. The CDR3 DNA reads as TGCGCCAGCAGGGTAGCGCTCATGTCGAACACCGGGGAGCTGTTTTTT.

This sequence joins TRBV10-3 and TRBJ1-2, with 7 bases lining up with TRBD1. Germline loops: CDR1 ENHRY, CDR2 SYGVKD. The junction had 4 bases not matched to a gene; V was cut back by 2 bases and J by 7 bases. This CDR3 is built from 13 residues. The CDR3: CAISERQGVGYTF. DNA of the CDR3: TGTGCCATCAGTGAGCGACAGGGTGTTGGCTACACCTTC.

J is TRBJ2-3 and V is TRBV7-3, with D unresolved. The V gene lost 5 bases and the J gene lost 5 bases, with 8 bases spanning the gap. CDR1 and CDR2 from the germline V gene are SGHTA and FQGTGA. The CDR3 has 12 amino acids. The CDR3 coding sequence is TGTGCCAGCAGCCAATCTAGAGATACGCAGTATTTT. It codes for CASSQSRDTQYF.

A single count supports this clone. The chain employs TRBV10-3 and TRBJ2-2, with 13 bases fitting TRBD2. Germline V CDR1 and CDR2: ENHRY, SYGVKD. The ends lost 6 bases at V and 4 bases at J; junction bases unmatched: 11. This CDR3 is built from 18 residues. For the CDR3, the DNA is TGTGCCATCAGATCCTCCGGGACTAGCGGGACTACCACCGGGGAGCTGTTTTTT. Amino acids: CAIRSSGTSGTTTGELFF.

CDR3 nucleotide sequence: TGCGCCAGCAGTCAAGAGAGTAGCAATCAGCCCCAGCATTTT. Encoded protein: CASSQESSNQPQHF. This sequence joins TRBV23-1 and TRBJ1-5; D unclear. TRBV23-1 is sorted into the ORF group, with uncertain function. This CDR3 comprises 14 residues. V lost 2 bases and J 0 bases, leaving 5 bases between the germline ends.

V is TRBV18 and J is TRBJ1-4; no reliable D call. Trimming stripped 2 bases from V and 10 bases from J, with 14 bases between. The germline CDR1 and CDR2 sequences are KGHSH and LQKENI. The CDR3 extends over 14 amino acids. The CDR3 nucleotides read TGTGCCAGCTCACCAAATGGCCAACGTACAAAACTGTTTTTT. Protein product: CASSPNGQRTKLFF. Full variable domain (remainder filled in from reference TRBV18 and TRBJ1-4): NAGVMQNPRHLVRRRGQEARLRCSPMKGHSHVYWYRQLPEEGLKFMVYLQKENIIDESGMPKERFSAEFPKEGPSILRIQQVVRGDSAAYFCASSPNGQRTKLFFGSGTQLSVL.

This clone came up once. This chain joins TRBV2 and TRBJ1-1; D not resolved. Trimming took 4 bases from V and 0 from J, leaving 9 bases between them. The CDR3 has 14 residues. Germline V CDR1 and CDR2: SNHLY, FYNNEI. Here the CDR3 reads CASSARLMNTEAFF. For the CDR3, the DNA is TGTGCCAGCAGTGCCAGACTCATGAACACTGAAGCTTTCTTT.

The sample holds one count of this clone. The chain uses TRBV5-1 and TRBJ2-2; 7 nucleotides align to TRBD1. The CDR3 sequence is 14 residues long. In germline, CDR1 is SGHRS, CDR2 YFSETQ. Trimming cost V 0 bases and J 5 bases; bases outside gene matches: 1. CDR3 residues: CASSLGQGTGELFF. The CDR3 DNA sequence: TGCGCCAGCAGCTTGGGACAGGGTACCGGGGAGCTGTTTTTT.

The genes are TRBV6-5 and TRBJ1-2; 9 bases fit TRBD1. From germline, CDR1 is MNHEY and CDR2 SVGAGI. The CDR3 sequence is 13 residues long. Trimming took 10 bases from V and 1 from J; bases not matched to a gene: 4. The CDR3 sequence: CATKGQGNYGYTF. In DNA form, the CDR3 reads TGTGCCACGAAGGGACAGGGTAACTATGGCTACACCTTC.

The J gene is TRBJ1-1, the V gene TRBV27, with D tentatively TRBD1 (6 bases). Trimming took 6 bases from V and 7 from J, leaving 30 bases between them. This CDR3 spans 18 amino acids. The germline V gene has CDR1 MNHEY and CDR2 SMNVEV (reference sequence). Here the CDR3 DNA reads TGTGCCAGCAGCCGAAATACAGGGACTATTATTGCATTTCTTGAAGCTTTCTTT. It translates to CASSRNTGTIIAFLEAFF.

CDR3 residues: CASSLEQGGYNSPLHF. As DNA, the CDR3 is TGTGCCAGCAGCTTGGAGCAGGGGGGCTATAATTCACCCCTCCACTTT. The gene calls are TRBV5-4 and TRBJ1-6; 7 positions match TRBD1. The trim removed 0 bases at V and 3 bases at J, leaving 3 bases unmatched. Germline lookup yields CDR1 SGHNT and CDR2 YYREEE (reference sequence). The CDR3 spans 16 residues.

As regards this clone: Other DNA sequences within the sample encode an identical CDR3. This chain joins TRBV2 and TRBJ1-5, with 10 bases matching TRBD1. The CDR3 totals 15 residues. Trimming took 5 bases from V and 2 from J; bases not matched to a gene: 3. Germline V gene sequence: CDR1 SNHLY, CDR2 FYNNEI. The CDR3 is CASSRDRGGNQPQHF. The CDR3 coding sequence is TGTGCCAGCAGTCGGGACAGGGGAGGCAATCAGCCCCAGCATTTT.

CDR3 sequence (DNA): TGTGCCAGCAGCTTAAGGCGCGACGCACTACAGTTCTTC. Translating it yields CASSLRRDALQFF. V is TRBV11-2 and J is TRBJ2-1; D is undetermined. V shed 2 bases and J shed 13 bases, with 15 bases lying between them. This CDR3 contains 13 residues. Per germline, CDR1 SGHAT and CDR2 FQNNGV.